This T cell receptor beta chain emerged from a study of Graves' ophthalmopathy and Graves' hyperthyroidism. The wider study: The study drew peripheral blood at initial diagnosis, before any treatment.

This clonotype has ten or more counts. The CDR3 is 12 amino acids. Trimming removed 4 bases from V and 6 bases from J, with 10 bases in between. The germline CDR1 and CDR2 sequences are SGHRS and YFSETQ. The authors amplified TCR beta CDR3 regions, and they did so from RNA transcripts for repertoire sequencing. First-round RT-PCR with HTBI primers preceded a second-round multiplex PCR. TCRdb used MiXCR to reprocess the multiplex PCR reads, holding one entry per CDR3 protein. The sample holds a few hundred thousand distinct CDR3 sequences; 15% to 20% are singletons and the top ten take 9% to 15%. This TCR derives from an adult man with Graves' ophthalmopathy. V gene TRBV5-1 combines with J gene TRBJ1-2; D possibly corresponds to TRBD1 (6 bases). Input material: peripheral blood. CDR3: CASSPDSDGYTF. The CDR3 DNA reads TGCGCCAGCAGCCCGGACAGTGATGGCTACACCTTC.